Below are 3 T cell receptor beta chains sequenced from a single sample in a study of blood T cells in healthy people across ages. A J-beta primer mix and a sample-barcoded 5' primer were used in a second PCR of about 7 to 12 cycles. TCRdb re-derived calls from the 5' RACE reads in MiXCR, one entry per CDR3 protein. Of about 1 million distinct CDR3 sequences in the sample, roughly a quarter were seen once. The same data also contributed to another study, on T cells of mothers and their children.

Sequences were obtained from blood. These TCRs come from a girl aged 2-10 years in good health.

This sequence joins TRBV20-1 and TRBJ2-1, with 8 bases that match TRBD2. CDR3 length: 14 amino acids. The germline CDR1 and CDR2 sequences are DFQATT and SNEGSKA (reference sequence). V lost 3 bases and J lost 6; bases outside the gene matches: 7. The CDR3 reads CSASVGTRVNEQFF. The CDR3 coding sequence is TGCAGTGCTAGCGTTGGGACTAGGGTCAATGAGCAGTTCTTC.

This clonotype showed up just a few times. The genes are TRBV14 and TRBJ1-6; a possible D gene is TRBD1 (6 bases). V was clipped by 4 bases and J by 5 bases, with 18 bases between them. Per germline, CDR1 SGHDN and CDR2 FVKESK. The CDR3 is made up of 17 amino acids. The CDR3 region is CASSPHRVGLNNSPLHF. CDR3 nucleotides: TGTGCCAGCAGCCCGCACAGGGTTGGCCTCAATAATTCACCCCTCCACTTT.

This clonotype was counted a few times. This CDR3 reads CASSFEIGQGSFYGYTF. CDR3 sequence (DNA): TGTGCCAGCAGCTTTGAAATTGGACAGGGCTCATTCTATGGCTACACCTTC. The chain has TRBV7-9 and TRBJ1-2, with 8 nucleotides matching TRBD1. The CDR3 contains 17 residues. CDR1 SEHNR and CDR2 FQNEAQ come from the germline V gene (reference sequence). Trimming removed 3 bases from V and 4 bases from J; junction bases left unmatched: 13. The variable domain in full, completed from reference TRBV7-9 and TRBJ1-2, reads DTGVSQNPRHKITKRGQNVTFRCDPISEHNRLYWYRQTLGQGPEFLTYFQNEAQLEKSRLLSDRFSAERPKGSFSTLEIQRTEQGDSAMYLCASSFEIGQGSFYGYTFGSGTRLTVV.